Shown below are 8 T cell receptor beta chains from a single sample sequenced in a study of T cells in Graves' hyperthyroidism and ophthalmopathy. Using RNA transcripts as the source, TCR beta CDR3 regions were amplified. An initial round of RT-PCR targeting the TCR CDR3 relied on the HTBI primer set. TCRdb itself ran the multiplex PCR reads through MiXCR, one entry per CDR3 protein. The repertoire holds 500,000 to 650,000 distinct CDR3 sequences, 40% to 55% seen once, with about two fifths in the top ten. Sequences were obtained from peripheral blood or thyroid tissue (not recorded which). These receptors originate from an adult woman with Graves' disease, either hyperthyroidism or ophthalmopathy (not recorded which).

The chain recombines TRBV27 with TRBJ2-5; no reliable D call. Trimming cost V 6 bases and J 0 bases, with 11 bases left between them. Germline V lookup: CDR1 MNHEY, CDR2 SMNVEV (reference sequence). The CDR3 loop spans 14 amino acids. The CDR3 coding sequence is TGTGCCAGCAGCACAAAATCGTACCAAGAGACCCAGTACTTC. Protein product: CASSTKSYQETQYF.

This clonotype was seen more than once but under ten times. The chain links TRBV29-1 to TRBJ2-6; D remains unclear. Germline CDR1 is SQVTM and CDR2 is ANQGSEA. V was clipped by 5 bases and J by 0 bases, with 8 bases between them. The CDR3 length is 14 residues. CDR3 DNA sequence: TGCAGCGTTTTACAAGACTCTGGGGCCAACGTCCTGACTTTC. This sequence encodes CSVLQDSGANVLTF.

The rearrangement links TRBV28 to TRBJ1-3, with D tentatively TRBD1 (5 bases). The germline V gene has CDR1 MDHEN and CDR2 SYDVKM. V was shortened by 6 bases and J by 1 base, with 13 bases between the two germline ends. This CDR3 contains 15 residues. The CDR3 is CASSRGWTSGNTIYF. CDR3 nucleotide sequence: TGTGCCAGCAGCCGGGGGTGGACGTCTGGAAACACCATATATTTT.

The table lists this clonotype with many counts. The genes are TRBV5-1 and TRBJ1-1, with D uncertain. The CDR3 has 14 amino acids. The germline V and J ends were trimmed by 1 base and 1 base, with 8 bases remaining between them. Germline V lookup: CDR1 SGHRS, CDR2 YFSETQ. The CDR3 region has the DNA TGCGCCAGCAGCTTGAGGCTGACGAACACTGAAGCTTTCTTT. Translation: CASSLRLTNTEAFF.

This clonotype was seen ten or more times. The chain links TRBV12-3 or TRBV12-4 to TRBJ2-7; a possible D gene is TRBD1 (7 bases). The CDR3 is 14 amino acids. The germline V and J ends were trimmed by 5 bases and 2 bases, with 13 bases remaining between them. CDR3 protein: CASSRQGGPYEQYF. CDR3 in DNA: TGTGCCAGCAGTCGACAGGGAGGTCCCTACGAGCAGTACTTC.

The chain combines TRBV14 with TRBJ2-7; the D is unclear. The V and J ends lost 0 bases and 2 bases respectively, with 17 bases between them. The CDR3 has 17 residues. Germline V lookup: CDR1 SGHDN, CDR2 FVKESK. CDR3 coding DNA: TGTGCCAGCAGCCAAGATACCGTGTGGGCAGAGACCTACGAGCAGTACTTC. This encodes CASSQDTVWAETYEQYF.

V is TRBV29-1 and J is TRBJ2-7; D is perhaps TRBD1 (8 bases). CDR1 is SQVTM and CDR2 is ANQGSEA in the germline V gene. Trimming removed 1 base at V and 2 bases at J, with 21 bases between. The CDR3 loop spans 17 amino acids. CDR3 sequence (DNA): TGCAGCGTTGAAGGAACCCAAAGCGGGACAGGAACCTACGAGCAGTACTTC. Translated, it gives CSVEGTQSGTGTYEQYF.

This clonotype has at least ten counts. This rearrangement joins TRBV7-9 to TRBJ2-5, with 9 bases fitting TRBD1. The CDR3 length is 13 residues. The V segment lost 6 bases and the J segment 3 bases; nucleotides outside the gene matches: 2. CDR1 is SEHNR and CDR2 is FQNEAQ in the germline V gene (reference sequence). CDR3 residues: CASRGQGEETQYF. The CDR3 nucleotides read TGTGCCAGCAGGGGACAGGGAGAAGAGACCCAGTACTTC.